The 21 T cell receptor beta chains below were found in one sample sequenced in a study of blood T cell repertoires in COVID-19. Repertoires were generated with immunoSEQ multiplex PCR, while TCRdb's copy carries only in-frame clones and drops some. The sample lists around 200,000 clones; roughly 83% were seen once. Sequencing was carried out using peripheral blood. The receptors stem from a woman between 35 and 50 years old with COVID-19, enrolled during active disease.

J is TRBJ2-5 and V is TRBV9, with TRBD2 matching over 11 bases. Germline V CDR1 and CDR2: SGDLS, YYNGEE. J gave up 3 bases and V 3 bases, and 4 bases lay outside the gene matches. This CDR3 has 15 amino acids. The CDR3 reads CASSGSGGVEETQYF. CDR3 nucleotides: TGTGCCAGCAGCGGTAGCGGGGGGGTGGAAGAGACCCAGTACTTC.

The V and J genes are TRBV12-3 or TRBV12-4 and TRBJ2-5; D not resolved. The V and J ends lost 3 bases and 5 bases respectively, with 10 bases between them. The CDR3 totals 13 residues. The CDR3 sequence: CASSFSGVETQYF. The CDR3 region has the DNA TGTGCCAGCAGTTTTAGTGGAGTGGAGACCCAGTACTTC.

This rearrangement joins TRBV10-3 to TRBJ2-7; 9 bases are a match to TRBD1. Germline V CDR1 and CDR2: ENHRY, SYGVKD. The ends lost 8 bases at V and 1 base at J; junction bases unmatched: 3. The CDR3 is 13 residues long. The CDR3 protein is CAIRQGESYEQYF. The CDR3 DNA follows: TGTGCCATCCGACAGGGGGAATCCTACGAGCAGTACTTC.

This chain joins TRBV5-1 and TRBJ2-5; tentatively, D is TRBD1 (6 bases). The CDR3 extends over 14 amino acids. The germline gives CDR1 SGHRS, CDR2 YFSETQ. With 4 bases removed from V and 0 bases from J, the gap between germline ends came to 10 bases. CDR3 nucleotides: TGCGCCAGCAGCGTCAGGGGAGACCAAGAGACCCAGTACTTC. It yields the protein CASSVRGDQETQYF.

The chain links TRBV7-7 to TRBJ2-2, with 7 nucleotides matching TRBD1. The CDR3 extends over 15 amino acids. The junction had 3 bases not matched to a gene; V was cut back by 1 base and J by 4 bases. Germline CDR1 reads SSHAT; CDR2 reads FNYEAQ (reference sequence). DNA of the CDR3: TGTGCCAGCAGCTTAGACAGGGGTGGCACCGGGGAGCTGTTTTTT. This gives the protein CASSLDRGGTGELFF.

This clone has more than one count but fewer than ten. J is TRBJ2-2 and V is TRBV2, with 9 bases that match TRBD2. CDR3 length: 14 residues. Germline V lookup: CDR1 SNHLY, CDR2 FYNNEI. With V trimmed by 7 bases and J by 4 bases, 4 bases remained unmatched. Here the CDR3 reads CASISGSGTGELFF. In DNA form, the CDR3 reads TGTGCCAGCATTAGCGGGAGTGGCACCGGGGAGCTGTTTTTT.

V is TRBV9 and J is TRBJ1-1; D ambiguous. The germline gives CDR1 SGDLS, CDR2 YYNGEE. The CDR3 is 14 amino acids. The ends were cut back, 3 bases at V and 3 bases at J, with 12 bases in the middle. CDR3 residues: CASSAAISDTEAFF. In nucleotides, the CDR3 is TGTGCCAGCAGCGCTGCAATTAGCGACACTGAAGCTTTCTTT. The whole variable domain, remainder taken from reference TRBV9 and TRBJ1-1, is DSGVTQTPKHLITATGQRVTLRCSPRSGDLSVYWYQQSLDQGLQFLIQYYNGEERAKGNILERFSAQQFPDLHSELNLSSLELGDSALYFCASSAAISDTEAFFGQGTRLTVV.

This chain connects TRBV6-5 to TRBJ1-2; 7 bases are a match to TRBD1. Trimming removed 7 bases from V and 7 bases from J; junction bases left unmatched: 12. From germline, CDR1 is MNHEY and CDR2 SVGAGI. The CDR3 is 14 residues long. The CDR3, as DNA: TGTGCCAGCAACAGGGGTCTCCTTATGGGTGGCTACACCTTC. Protein product: CASNRGLLMGGYTF.

The chain employs TRBV19 and TRBJ1-5, with no clear D. The CDR3 totals 12 residues. In germline, CDR1 is LNHDA, CDR2 SQIVND (reference sequence). Trimming pared 1 base from V and 11 bases from J, leaving 9 bases between. The CDR3, as DNA: TGTGCCAGTAGTATAGGAGAACCGGCCCAGCATTTT. It codes for CASSIGEPAQHF.

This clone has only a few counts. The genes are TRBV10-3 and TRBJ1-1, with D possibly matching TRBD1 (6 bases). Trimming stripped 7 bases from V and 3 bases from J, with 12 bases between. Germline-derived CDR1 and CDR2 are ENHRY and SYGVKD. The CDR3 contains 13 residues. This CDR3 is CAIKGGRDTEAFF. The CDR3 DNA is TGTGCCATCAAAGGGGGAAGGGACACTGAAGCTTTCTTT.

CDR3 coding DNA: TGTGCCAGCAGTGACAGGGAAAACGGCGAGCAGTACTTC. Its protein product is CASSDRENGEQYF. This sequence joins TRBV6-1 and TRBJ2-7; D possibly corresponds to TRBD1 (5 bases). V lost 3 bases and J 6 bases, leaving 12 bases between the germline ends. This CDR3 comprises 13 residues. Germline V gene data show CDR1 as MNHNS and CDR2 as SASEGT.

V and J are TRBV2 and TRBJ1-5; maybe TRBD1 (6 bases). This CDR3 is built from 14 residues. The V end was cut by 5 bases, the J end by 4 bases, with 12 bases between. Germline V gene sequence: CDR1 SNHLY, CDR2 FYNNEI. The CDR3 loop reads CASSQGGGNQPQHF. Here the CDR3 DNA reads TGTGCCAGCAGTCAAGGGGGGGGAAATCAGCCCCAGCATTTT.

This chain connects TRBV9 to TRBJ1-1; a possible D gene is TRBD1 (6 bases). The CDR3 is made up of 15 amino acids. The ends were cut back, 5 bases at V and 5 bases at J, with 19 bases in the middle. Germline V gene sequence: CDR1 SGDLS, CDR2 YYNGEE. CDR3 residues: CASSSVGAPGTEAFF. The CDR3 region has the DNA TGTGCCAGCAGTTCTGTGGGGGCGCCAGGAACTGAAGCTTTCTTT.

The chain couples TRBV5-4 to TRBJ2-2, with D hard to call. The V gene lost 0 bases and the J gene lost 5 bases, with 14 bases spanning the gap. Germline loops: CDR1 SGHNT, CDR2 YYREEE (reference sequence). CDR3 length equals 16 residues. DNA for the CDR3: TGTGCCAGCAGCTTGGCCCCTCGTAGTTATACCGGGGAGCTGTTTTTT. Translation: CASSLAPRSYTGELFF.

The chain uses TRBV29-1 and TRBJ2-4; D uncertain. Germline-derived CDR1 and CDR2 are SQVTM and ANQGSEA. The CDR3 is 14 residues long. V dropped 6 bases and J dropped 3 bases, with 15 bases sitting between them. The CDR3 DNA is TGCAGCGTGAGCTCCTCATCCTACAAAAACATTCAGTACTTC. Its protein is CSVSSSSYKNIQYF.

The genes are TRBV6-6 and TRBJ1-2; TRBD1 agrees at 7 bases. V dropped 6 bases and J dropped 6; count of bases not matched to a gene: 4. The germline V gene encodes CDR1 MNHNY and CDR2 SVGAGI (reference sequence). The CDR3 runs to 12 residues. The CDR3 DNA is TGTGCCAGCAGGGGGACAGCCGATGGCTACACCTTC. Protein sequence: CASRGTADGYTF.

The V call is TRBV19, the J call TRBJ1-2, with D uncertain. Per the germline V gene, CDR1 is LNHDA and CDR2 is SQIVND (reference sequence). This CDR3 comprises 17 residues. V lost 2 bases to trimming and J lost 0 bases, with 16 bases between them. The CDR3 spells CASSIKSGGYTNYGYTF. CDR3 nucleotides: TGTGCCAGTAGTATAAAGAGCGGCGGGTACACTAACTATGGCTACACCTTC.

The J gene is TRBJ2-2, the V gene TRBV9; a weak D match, TRBD1 (5 bases). V lost 4 bases and J lost 7, with 17 bases in between. This CDR3 contains 15 residues. Germline V gene lookup returns CDR1 SGDLS and CDR2 YYNGEE. The CDR3 DNA sequence: TGTGCCAGCAGCCCCAGGCAGGGAACTAACGGGGAGCTGTTTTTT. Protein product: CASSPRQGTNGELFF.

This chain links TRBV28 with TRBJ1-2; TRBD1 matches at 7 bases. V lost 4 bases and J lost 5; bases outside the gene matches: 1. Germline V gene data show CDR1 as MDHEN and CDR2 as SYDVKM. This CDR3 spans 12 amino acids. This CDR3 is CASSSGQYGYTF. In DNA form, the CDR3 reads TGTGCCAGCAGTTCGGGACAGTATGGCTACACCTTC.

The chain uses TRBV5-1 and TRBJ2-3, with TRBD2 as a possible D gene (6 bases). Germline CDR1 SGHRS, CDR2 YFSETQ. The CDR3 loop spans 16 amino acids. Trimming left V 0 bases short and J 2 bases short, with 13 bases between. The CDR3: CASSLGASANTDTQYF. DNA of the CDR3: TGCGCCAGCAGCTTGGGGGCTAGCGCTAACACAGATACGCAGTATTTT. Supplemented by reference TRBV5-1 and TRBJ2-3, the full variable domain reads KAGVTQTPRYLIKTRGQQVTLSCSPISGHRSVSWYQQTPGQGLQFLFEYFSETQRNKGNFPGRFSGRQFSNSRSEMNVSTLELGDSALYLCASSLGASANTDTQYFGPGTRLTVL.

The chain uses TRBV6-5 and TRBJ2-1, with TRBD1 identical over 9 bases. With 10 bases clipped from V and 6 bases from J, the junction kept 13 bases outside the gene matches. The CDR3 totals 15 residues. Germline values: CDR1 MNHEY, CDR2 SVGAGI. CDR3 protein: CATTPRTGVRNEQFF. The CDR3 DNA is TGTGCCACCACCCCCCGGACAGGGGTGCGCAATGAGCAGTTCTTC.